A single sample gave rise to the 25 T cell receptor beta chains below, sequenced in a study of metastatic and nonmetastatic thyroid tumors. Until they underwent thyroid surgery, no patient had received any treatment. TCRdb ran MiXCR on the PCR reads. In the table there are roughly 65,000 clones, approximately 15% of which are singletons. Sequencing was carried out using blood. All receptors come from a male donor with papillary thyroid cancer or a benign thyroid nodule (not recorded which). Some clones in this sample may be carry-over from other donors' samples.

The table lists this clone with many counts. Just one base apart from a much larger clone, this may be a read error. The chain employs TRBV6-2 or TRBV6-3 and TRBJ2-2; D is unresolved. Germline V gene lookup returns CDR1 MNHEY and CDR2 SVGEGT. The CDR3 is 13 residues long. The V end was cut by 4 bases, the J end by 4 bases, with 7 bases between. Written as DNA, the CDR3 is TGTGCCAGCAGTTCCACGAGCACCGGGGAGCTGTTTTTT. Residues: CASSSTSTGELFF.

The table lists this clone with many counts. This chain uses TRBV6-1 with TRBJ2-2, with 10 bases identical to TRBD2. CDR1 and CDR2 from the germline V gene are MNHNS and SASEGT. The CDR3 is 15 amino acids. Trimming removed 6 bases from V and 5 bases from J; junction bases left unmatched: 6. The CDR3 nucleotides are TGTGCCAGCAGAAGGACTAGCGGTTTGACCGGGGAGCTGTTTTTT. Protein: CASRRTSGLTGELFF.

This clone was picked up many times. This chain connects TRBV27 to TRBJ2-4; 13 bases agree with TRBD2. Per the germline V gene, CDR1 is MNHEY and CDR2 is SMNVEV (reference sequence). V lost 3 bases, J lost 9 bases, and 5 bases stayed unmatched. This CDR3 has 15 amino acids. CDR3 in DNA: TGTGCCAGCAGTTTCACTAGCGGGAGGGCTAGCATTCAGTACTTC. Encoded protein: CASSFTSGRASIQYF.

This clone showed up many times. V usage is TRBV10-1 and J usage is TRBJ2-5, with 10 bases that match TRBD1. This CDR3 region has 15 residues. V shed 2 bases and J 5 bases; nucleotides not matched to a gene: 5. CDR1 is WNHNN and CDR2 is SYGVQD in the germline V gene (reference sequence). The CDR3 DNA is TGCGCCAGCAGTGAGAGACAGGGGGCCTTGGAGACCCAGTACTTC. Translation gives CASSERQGALETQYF.

This clone showed up just a few times. A much larger clonotype is one base distant, so this may be a read error. The genes are TRBV12-3 or TRBV12-4 and TRBJ2-2; weak D call: TRBD1 (6 bases). The CDR3 has 16 amino acids. The V end lost 1 base, the J end lost 3 bases, and 12 bases lay between the germline ends. The CDR3 reads CASSLGVGADTGELFF. The CDR3 DNA reads TGTGCCAGCAGTTTAGGGGTGGGGGCTGACACCGGGGAGCTGTTTTTT.

The rearrangement links TRBV20-1 to TRBJ2-3; TRBD2 agrees at 8 bases. The V segment lost 0 bases and the J segment 6 bases; nucleotides outside the gene matches: 11. The CDR3 runs 16 residues. Germline CDR1 reads DFQATT; CDR2 reads SNEGSKA (reference sequence). Written as DNA, the CDR3 is TGCAGTGCTAGAGATCGTCGGGCGGGAGGCGGGGATACGCAGTATTTT. Its translation is CSARDRRAGGGDTQYF.

This clone was counted ten times or more. The gene calls are TRBV5-5 and TRBJ2-5; 7 bases agree with TRBD2. The CDR3 covers 14 residues. Unmatched junction bases numbered 6, after V lost 4 bases and J lost 3 bases. Germline V lookup: CDR1 SGHKS, CDR2 YYEKEE (reference sequence). CDR3 protein: CASSGGVGEETQYF. The CDR3 DNA sequence: TGTGCCAGCAGCGGGGGGGTTGGGGAAGAGACCCAGTACTTC.

This clone showed up many times. V usage is TRBV5-4 and J usage is TRBJ1-1; no reliable D call. The CDR3 is 11 residues long. V lost 4 bases, J lost 5 bases, and 6 bases lay in between. From germline, CDR1 is SGHNT and CDR2 YYREEE (reference sequence). This CDR3 is CASSDRTEAFF. The CDR3 DNA sequence: TGTGCCAGCAGCGACCGAACTGAAGCTTTCTTT.

As regards this clone: Mismatch with germline at one junction end may stem from a read error. This chain connects TRBV20-1 to TRBJ2-1, with TRBD2 matching over 7 bases. The CDR3 runs to 16 residues. CDR1 is DFQATT and CDR2 is SNEGSKA in the germline V gene (reference sequence). The CDR3 is CSARYTAGVRFNEQFF. The CDR3 region has the DNA TGTAGTGCTAGATATACGGCGGGAGTAAGGTTCAATGAGCAGTTCTTC.

This clone was recorded many times. The rearrangement uses TRBV6-2 or TRBV6-3 and TRBJ2-1, with 11 positions matching TRBD2. Germline V gene data show CDR1 as MNHEY and CDR2 as SVGEGT. The V gene end was trimmed by 8 bases and the J gene end by 0 bases; junction bases not matched to a gene: 15. CDR3 length: 19 amino acids. CDR3 protein: CASGNRTSGLSSSYNEQFF. CDR3 DNA: TGTGCCAGCGGGAACCGGACTAGCGGGCTTTCCAGCTCCTACAATGAGCAGTTCTTC.

This clone occurred many times. V is TRBV4-2 and J is TRBJ1-1; D gene unclear. Germline lookup yields CDR1 LGHNA and CDR2 YNFKEQ. This CDR3 is built from 12 residues. Trimming removed 9 bases at V and 2 bases at J, with 10 bases between. CDR3 region: CASNTENTEAFF. The CDR3 DNA reads TGTGCCAGTAATACAGAAAACACTGAAGCTTTCTTT.

This clone has a count of ten or more. The chain employs TRBV9 and TRBJ1-2; no clear D. Deletions cut 0 bases from V and 2 bases from J, with 14 bases between. CDR3 length: 16 amino acids. CDR1 and CDR2 from the germline V gene are SGDLS and YYNGEE. CDR3 region: CASSVAAGNRNYGYTF. The CDR3 nucleotides are TGTGCCAGCAGCGTAGCTGCGGGGAATCGCAACTATGGCTACACCTTC.

This clone was recorded at least ten times. The chain couples TRBV5-4 to TRBJ1-3; D remains unclear. Trimming removed 2 bases from V and 0 bases from J, with 9 bases in between. Germline assignment: CDR1 SGHNT and CDR2 YYREEE (reference sequence). CDR3 length: 15 amino acids. This CDR3 is CASSFGGHSGNTIYF. For the CDR3, the DNA is TGTGCCAGCAGCTTCGGCGGGCACTCTGGAAACACCATATATTTT.

The table lists this clone with many counts. This rearrangement joins TRBV7-8 to TRBJ2-2; 7 bases are shared with TRBD2. The junction had 17 bases not matched to a gene; V was cut back by 5 bases and J by 5 bases. This CDR3 region has 18 residues. Per the germline V gene, CDR1 is SGHVS and CDR2 is FQNEAQ. The CDR3 nucleotides read TGTGCCAGCAGCCACAAGACTAGCTGGGCGAAAGGAACCGGGGAGCTGTTTTTT. As protein: CASSHKTSWAKGTGELFF.

Ten or more counts support this clone. The genes are TRBV12-3 or TRBV12-4 and TRBJ2-7; 11 bases agree with TRBD2. CDR3 length equals 13 residues. The V and J ends lost 10 bases and 0 bases, in that order; junction bases with no gene match: 2. DNA of the CDR3: TGTGCCATCGGGACTAGCGGCTCCTACGAGCAGTACTTC. Encoded protein: CAIGTSGSYEQYF.

This clone is a singleton in its sample. One end of the junction is discordant with germline, which a read error may explain. This chain joins TRBV7-3 and TRBJ1-2; D unclear. Germline CDR1 SGHTA, CDR2 FQGTGA. There are 14 residues in the CDR3. This chain's CDR3 is CASSPVQTNYVYTF. CDR3 coding DNA: TGTGCCAGCAGCCCTGTACAGACCAACTATGTCTACACCTTC. Full variable domain (missing parts from reference TRBV7-3 and TRBJ1-2): GAGVSQTPSNKVTEKGKYVELRCDPISGHTALYWYRQSLGQGPEFLIYFQGTGAADDSGLPNDRFFAVRPEGSVSTLKIQRTERGDSAVYLCASSPVQTNYVYTFGSGTRLTVV.

This clone was seen repeatedly, ten times or more. CDR3 amino acids: CASSSNPRLYGYTF. Written as DNA, the CDR3 is TGCGCCAGCAGCTCAAACCCCAGACTATATGGCTACACCTTC. V and J are TRBV5-1 and TRBJ1-2, with D hard to call. V was cut by 3 bases and J by 5 bases, with 14 bases left in between. From germline, CDR1 is SGHRS and CDR2 YFSETQ. The CDR3 is made up of 14 amino acids.

This clone was seen repeatedly, ten times or more. The chain is built from TRBV7-6 and TRBJ2-1; 7 positions match TRBD1. CDR3 size: 15 residues. V shed 5 bases and J 9 bases; nucleotides not matched to a gene: 13. The germline V gene has CDR1 SGHVS and CDR2 FNYEAQ. CDR3 loop: CASSPGPTGDGEQFF. In DNA, the CDR3 is TGTGCCAGCAGCCCCGGGCCCACAGGGGATGGTGAGCAGTTCTTC.

This clone was found many times. The chain carries TRBV3-1 and TRBJ2-7; perhaps TRBD1 as D (6 bases). The CDR3 spans 15 residues. From germline, CDR1 is LGHDT and CDR2 YNNKEL (reference sequence). Trimming stripped 1 base from V and 4 bases from J, with 14 bases between. The CDR3 spells CASSQVSGAGYEQYF. CDR3 coding DNA: TGTGCCAGCAGCCAAGTTTCAGGGGCCGGTTACGAGCAGTACTTC.

The V call is TRBV7-9, the J call TRBJ2-7; D tentatively fits TRBD1 or TRBD2 (5 bases each). Trimming stripped 1 base from V and 3 bases from J, with 10 bases between. The CDR3 runs 14 residues. The V gene's germline CDR1 is SEHNR and CDR2 FQNEAQ (reference sequence). The CDR3 DNA follows: TGTGCCAGCAGCTTAGACGGGACCAGCTACGAGCAGTACTTC. It encodes CASSLDGTSYEQYF.

This clone was detected many times. The chain combines TRBV5-4 with TRBJ2-2, with D hard to call. V was shortened by 0 bases and J by 1 base, with 7 bases between the two germline ends. The germline V gene has CDR1 SGHNT and CDR2 YYREEE (reference sequence). CDR3 length equals 15 residues. CDR3 region: CASSLGPVNTGELFF. DNA for the CDR3: TGTGCCAGCAGCTTGGGGCCCGTGAACACCGGGGAGCTGTTTTTT.

The chain has TRBV6-1 and TRBJ1-1, with 7 bases identical to TRBD1. J lost 8 bases, V lost 7 bases, and 10 bases had no gene match. The CDR3 extends over 13 amino acids. CDR1 is MNHNS, CDR2 SASEGT, per germline. The CDR3 spells CASMINGQVEAFF. CDR3 bases: TGTGCCAGCATGATAAACGGACAGGTAGAAGCTTTCTTT.

This clone was detected many times. The chain is built from TRBV4-3 and TRBJ2-5, with TRBD2 as a possible D gene (5 bases). The CDR3 sequence is 15 residues long. Germline CDR1 and CDR2: LGHNA and YSLEER. V was cut by 0 bases and J by 5 bases, with 13 bases left in between. The CDR3 region has the DNA TGCGCCAGCAGCCAAGATCCGGGAACCGGGGAGACCCAGTACTTC. This translates into CASSQDPGTGETQYF.

The table lists this clone with many counts. The rearrangement uses TRBV7-2 and TRBJ2-5; possibly TRBD1 for D (5 bases). CDR3 length equals 14 residues. Per germline, CDR1 SGHTA and CDR2 FQGNSA. V gave up 5 bases and J gave up 2 bases, with 12 bases separating them. The CDR3 is CASSRQSSQETQYF. CDR3 nucleotide sequence: TGTGCCAGCAGCCGACAGTCTAGTCAAGAGACCCAGTACTTC.

This clone was counted a few times. The J gene is TRBJ1-2, the V gene TRBV27; D unresolved. The CDR3 covers 13 residues. Germline CDR1 MNHEY, CDR2 SMNVEV (reference sequence). V lost 5 bases and J lost 8, with 15 bases in between. CDR3 region: CASSLTLLGGYTF. The CDR3 DNA reads as TGTGCCAGCAGTCTAACCTTGCTTGGGGGCTACACCTTC.